The 23 T cell receptor beta chains presented below share a single source sample, sequenced in a study of response to subunit inactivated influenza vaccine. TCRdb processed the RT-PCR reads anew with MiXCR; each CDR3 protein has one entry. The profile shows fewer than 700,000 distinct CDR3 sequences, 10% to 15% of them singletons. The sequencing here drew on PBMCs from blood, taken roughly 48 days after vaccination. These TCRs come from a man in his fifties who received an inactivated influenza vaccine.

This clonotype was found many times. The chain carries TRBV7-9 and TRBJ1-6; 7 nucleotides agree with TRBD1. V dropped 5 bases and J dropped 12; count of bases not matched to a gene: 4. The CDR3 length is 12 residues. Germline CDR1 and CDR2: SEHNR and FQNEAQ (reference sequence). As DNA, the CDR3 is TGTGCCAGCAGCCTTGACAGGGAACCCCTCCACTTT. Protein: CASSLDREPLHF.

This clonotype was recorded many times. The chain links TRBV20-1 to TRBJ2-1; D may correspond to TRBD1 or TRBD2 (5 bases each). Germline CDR1 DFQATT, CDR2 SNEGSKA (reference sequence). This CDR3 has 13 residues. The V gene lost 2 bases and the J gene lost 14 bases, with 19 bases spanning the gap. The CDR3 sequence is CSARFLHGTGEFF. In nucleotides, the CDR3 is TGCAGTGCTAGATTCCTCCATGGGACCGGGGAGTTCTTC.

The table lists this clonotype with a few counts. The chain joins TRBV27 to TRBJ1-2, with 9 positions matching TRBD1. Germline loops: CDR1 MNHEY, CDR2 SMNVEV (reference sequence). The CDR3 extends over 15 amino acids. J was trimmed by 4 bases and V by 5 bases; bases with no gene match: 8. The CDR3 is CASSEYRGLIYGYTF. CDR3 nucleotides: TGTGCCAGCAGTGAGTACAGGGGGCTGATCTATGGCTACACCTTC.

The V and J genes are TRBV12-3 or TRBV12-4 and TRBJ1-5; no firm D call. Between the trimmed V and J ends, which lost 6 bases and 1 base, there was a span of 13 bases. This CDR3 comprises 15 residues. CDR3 sequence reads: CASRPTKGSNQPQHF. The CDR3 DNA follows: TGTGCCAGCAGACCGACAAAAGGCAGCAATCAGCCCCAGCATTTT.

The genes are TRBV7-9 and TRBJ2-3; TRBD2 is a possible D gene (5 bases). V lost 5 bases to trimming and J lost 2 bases, with 11 bases between them. CDR3 length: 14 residues. Germline V gene sequence: CDR1 SEHNR, CDR2 FQNEAQ (reference sequence). The CDR3 here is CASSTPEVTDTQYF. CDR3 nucleotides: TGTGCCAGCAGCACCCCGGAGGTCACAGATACGCAGTATTTT. Variable domain in full (rest from reference TRBV7-9 and TRBJ2-3): DTGVSQNPRHKITKRGQNVTFRCDPISEHNRLYWYRQTLGQGPEFLTYFQNEAQLEKSRLLSDRFSAERPKGSFSTLEIQRTEQGDSAMYLCASSTPEVTDTQYFGPGTRLTVL.

This clonotype was detected only a few times. The chain is built from TRBV4-3 and TRBJ1-2; maybe TRBD1 (6 bases). This CDR3 has 15 amino acids. V shed 0 bases and J shed 5 bases, with 13 bases lying between them. Germline V gene lookup returns CDR1 LGHNA and CDR2 YSLEER. CDR3 nucleotide sequence: TGCGCCAGCAGCCAAGATCTCGGGACAAGTTATGGCTACACCTTC. This translates into CASSQDLGTSYGYTF.

This clonotype was picked up a small number of times. CDR3 amino acids: CSARLGLAGAPSYEQYF. The CDR3 DNA reads TGCAGTGCTAGACTAGGACTAGCGGGAGCCCCCTCCTACGAGCAGTACTTC. This chain joins TRBV20-1 and TRBJ2-7; 13 bases match TRBD2. With 2 bases clipped from V and 0 bases from J, the junction kept 7 bases outside the gene matches. The CDR3 contains 17 residues. Germline assignment: CDR1 DFQATT and CDR2 SNEGSKA (reference sequence).

The chain is built from TRBV7-2 and TRBJ1-4; D not resolved. Trimming cost V 4 bases and J 0 bases, with 9 bases left between them. The CDR3 loop spans 15 amino acids. From germline, CDR1 is SGHTA and CDR2 FQGNSA. The CDR3 DNA reads TGTGCCAGCAGCTCCTTGCCGGCAACTAATGAAAAACTGTTTTTT. Translation: CASSSLPATNEKLFF.

The V and J genes are TRBV11-2 and TRBJ2-3; 7 nucleotides align to TRBD2. The CDR3 is 14 amino acids. The germline CDR1 and CDR2 sequences are SGHAT and FQNNGV. Germline trimming cut 3 bases from V and 4 bases from J; bases unmatched to any gene: 4. The CDR3 DNA reads TGTGCCAGCAGCTTCCAGCGGGGACCAGATACGCAGTATTTT. This encodes CASSFQRGPDTQYF.

The chain carries TRBV7-2 and TRBJ2-2; D call uncertain. The CDR3 consists of 14 residues. Between the trimmed V and J ends, which lost 5 bases and 6 bases, there was a span of 13 bases. Germline V gene data show CDR1 as SGHTA and CDR2 as FQGNSA. CDR3 nucleotides: TGTGCCAGCAGCCTCCCGCGAAGGGCCGGGGAGCTGTTTTTT. As protein: CASSLPRRAGELFF.

This clonotype was detected a few times. The CDR3 sequence is CASSATGGAMNEQFF. The CDR3 bases are TGTGCCAGCAGTGCCACAGGGGGCGCGATGAATGAGCAGTTCTTC. The chain employs TRBV12-3 or TRBV12-4 and TRBJ2-1; 9 nucleotides line up with TRBD1. Trimming cost V 5 bases and J 7 bases; bases outside gene matches: 9. CDR3 length: 15 residues.

This chain connects TRBV28 to TRBJ1-6; the D gene is possibly TRBD1 (6 bases). CDR3 length: 14 residues. Trimming took 1 base from V and 5 from J, leaving 6 bases between them. Germline V lookup: CDR1 MDHEN, CDR2 SYDVKM. The CDR3 nucleotides are TGTGCCAGCAGTTTATACAGGGATAATTCACCCCTCCACTTT. As protein: CASSLYRDNSPLHF.

By share, this clonotype ranks as medium-sized. The J gene is TRBJ2-2, the V gene TRBV12-3 or TRBV12-4; no reliable D call. The length of the CDR3 is 13 residues. V lost 5 bases, J lost 4 bases, and 8 bases lay in between. The DNA of the CDR3 is TGTGCCAGCAGTCCCCGCCGCACCGGGGAGCTGTTTTTT. Amino acids: CASSPRRTGELFF.

This sequence joins TRBV5-1 and TRBJ1-5; no clear D. Trimming took off 0 bases at V and 2 bases at J, with 12 bases between the two ends. This CDR3 spans 16 amino acids. The germline V gene encodes CDR1 SGHRS and CDR2 YFSETQ. The CDR3 reads CASSLDPSVGNQPQHF. The CDR3 DNA reads as TGCGCCAGCAGCTTGGATCCGTCAGTAGGCAATCAGCCCCAGCATTTT.

This clonotype was seen a few times. The chain uses TRBV10-3 and TRBJ2-2; D is unresolved. The CDR3 sequence is 13 residues long. Looked up from germline, CDR1 is ENHRY and CDR2 is SYGVKD. The V gene lost 3 bases and the J gene lost 5 bases, with 7 bases spanning the gap. CDR3 loop: CAISDQRTGELFF. The CDR3 nucleotides are TGTGCCATCAGTGACCAGAGAACCGGGGAGCTGTTTTTT.

The table lists this clonotype with a few counts. The J gene is TRBJ2-3, the V gene TRBV27, with TRBD2 identical over 12 bases. This CDR3 contains 15 residues. The junction had 9 bases not matched to a gene; V was cut back by 7 bases and J by 7 bases. From germline, CDR1 is MNHEY and CDR2 SMNVEV (reference sequence). The CDR3 protein is CASTYSSGGGYTQYF. CDR3 DNA: TGTGCCAGCACATATTCTAGCGGGGGGGGTTATACGCAGTATTTT.

The gene calls are TRBV7-2 and TRBJ2-1; 9 positions match TRBD1. The germline V gene has CDR1 SGHTA and CDR2 FQGNSA. The CDR3 sequence is 16 residues long. Trimming at V came to 2 bases and at J to 8 bases, leaving 10 bases not matched to a gene. The CDR3 spells CASSLYADRGFYEQFF. In nucleotides, the CDR3 is TGTGCCAGCAGCTTATACGCGGACAGGGGTTTCTATGAGCAGTTCTTC.

This chain joins TRBV12-3 or TRBV12-4 and TRBJ2-6; D not resolved. This CDR3 spans 14 amino acids. The V end lost 7 bases, the J end lost 0 bases, and 7 bases lay between the germline ends. The CDR3 sequence: CASTYLSGANVLTF. CDR3 bases: TGTGCCAGCACCTACCTCTCTGGGGCCAACGTCCTGACTTTC.

This clonotype was counted between two and nine times. The chain links TRBV20-1 to TRBJ2-5; 9 bases align to TRBD2. CDR3 length equals 15 residues. Germline lookup yields CDR1 DFQATT and CDR2 SNEGSKA (reference sequence). J was trimmed by 10 bases and V by 4 bases; bases with no gene match: 16. The DNA of the CDR3 is TGCAGTGCTACCTTTCTGATAGCGGGGGTTGGGAGCCAGTACTTC. Protein product: CSATFLIAGVGSQYF.

This clonotype was found a few times. This CDR3 is CATSPRGGDEQYF. As DNA, the CDR3 is TGTGCCACCAGCCCCCGGGGAGGGGACGAGCAGTACTTC. The rearrangement links TRBV15 to TRBJ2-7; 7 bases map to TRBD2. The CDR3 has 13 residues. Looked up from germline, CDR1 is LNHNV and CDR2 is YYDKDF (reference sequence). J was trimmed by 5 bases and V by 5 bases; bases with no gene match: 6.

This clonotype was seen only a few times. V usage is TRBV7-6 and J usage is TRBJ2-2; 7 positions agree with TRBD1. Per the germline V gene, CDR1 is SGHVS and CDR2 is FNYEAQ. This CDR3 comprises 16 residues. J gave up 6 bases and V 5 bases, and 12 bases lay outside the gene matches. The CDR3 DNA follows: TGTGCCAGCAGCCATAGAACAGGGGCGTTGGCCGGGGAGCTGTTTTTT. Residues: CASSHRTGALAGELFF.

This clonotype has more than one count but fewer than ten. The chain links TRBV27 to TRBJ2-2, with 9 bases that match TRBD2. The CDR3 extends over 18 amino acids. Germline CDR1 is MNHEY and CDR2 is SMNVEV (reference sequence). The V gene end was trimmed by 3 bases and the J gene end by 6 bases; junction bases not matched to a gene: 14. CDR3 nucleotide sequence: TGTGCCAGCAGTTTCCGCGGGGTAGCGGGAGTTATGGCCGGGGAGCTGTTTTTT. It encodes CASSFRGVAGVMAGELFF.

This chain links TRBV20-1 with TRBJ2-3; D may be TRBD2 (6 bases). The V gene's germline CDR1 is DFQATT and CDR2 SNEGSKA (reference sequence). This CDR3 contains 15 residues. V was trimmed by 6 bases and J by 0 bases, leaving 16 bases between them. The CDR3 DNA follows: TGCAGTGCGTCAGAACCGAGCGGGAGCACAGATACGCAGTATTTT. Translated, it gives CSASEPSGSTDTQYF.